This TCR beta chain is from a study of T cell repertoires in cytomegalovirus infection. Background on the study: The public TCR beta signatures pointed to both CMV infection and matching HLA type.

Broader study findings: Identification of carriers of CMV plus the relevant HLA was performed using cumulative public TCR beta family frequency.

Trimming took 1 base from V and 0 from J, leaving 6 bases between them. The CDR3 contains 14 residues. Germline V gene data show CDR1 as MNHEY and CDR2 as SMNVEV (reference sequence). This clonotype was seen ten or more times. Its target is not known. TCRdb ran MiXCR on the reads and lists one entry per CDR3 protein. The sample yields about 260,000 distinct CDR3 sequences, approximately 9% seen once. Sequencing was carried out using PBMCs. The J gene is TRBJ1-1, the V gene TRBV27; D call uncertain. This receptor was taken from a human donor in good health (CMV status not recorded). Some clones in this sample may be carry-over from other donors' samples. The DNA for the CDR3 is TGTGCCAGCAGTTTATTGTCCATGAACACTGAAGCTTTCTTT. The encoded protein is CASSLLSMNTEAFF.